The TCR beta chain under discussion was sequenced for a study of blood T cell repertoires in COVID-19. The overall study: COVID-19 samples from acute and convalescent phases originated in the United States, Italy and Spain.

Authors' processing steps: It was from reference gene primer amplification that nucleated cell counts were estimated. Assay: immunoSEQ multiplex PCR; the TCRdb copy retains only in-frame clones and omits some. Clone size and V and J calls were adopted from that table, with D and trimming inferred from the DNA. In the table there are 350,000 or so clones, about 87% of which are singletons. The germline gives CDR1 SGHTA, CDR2 FQGTGA. The CDR3 loop spans 14 amino acids. V lost 3 bases to trimming and J lost 6 bases; unmatched junction nucleotides: 7. The source material was peripheral blood. The rearrangement joins TRBV7-3 to TRBJ1-1; TRBD1 matches 7 bases. The TCR sequence derives from a woman in her twenties or thirties with COVID-19, enrolled during active disease. CDR3 in DNA: TGTGCCAGCAGCTTCCCGACAGGGACGGCTGAAGCTTTCTTT. This encodes CASSFPTGTAEAFF.